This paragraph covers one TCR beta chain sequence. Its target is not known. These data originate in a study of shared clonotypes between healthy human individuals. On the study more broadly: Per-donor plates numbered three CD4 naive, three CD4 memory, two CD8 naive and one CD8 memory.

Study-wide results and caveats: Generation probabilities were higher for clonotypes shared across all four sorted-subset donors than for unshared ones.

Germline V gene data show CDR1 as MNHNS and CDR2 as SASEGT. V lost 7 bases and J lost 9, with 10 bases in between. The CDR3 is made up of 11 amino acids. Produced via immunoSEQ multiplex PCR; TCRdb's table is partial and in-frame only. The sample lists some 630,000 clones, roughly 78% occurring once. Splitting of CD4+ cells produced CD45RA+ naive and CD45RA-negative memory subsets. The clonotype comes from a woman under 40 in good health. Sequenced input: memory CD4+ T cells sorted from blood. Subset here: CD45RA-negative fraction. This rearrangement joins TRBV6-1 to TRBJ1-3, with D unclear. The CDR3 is CASKVPSTIYF. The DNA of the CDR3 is TGTGCCAGCAAAGTCCCGTCCACCATATATTTT.